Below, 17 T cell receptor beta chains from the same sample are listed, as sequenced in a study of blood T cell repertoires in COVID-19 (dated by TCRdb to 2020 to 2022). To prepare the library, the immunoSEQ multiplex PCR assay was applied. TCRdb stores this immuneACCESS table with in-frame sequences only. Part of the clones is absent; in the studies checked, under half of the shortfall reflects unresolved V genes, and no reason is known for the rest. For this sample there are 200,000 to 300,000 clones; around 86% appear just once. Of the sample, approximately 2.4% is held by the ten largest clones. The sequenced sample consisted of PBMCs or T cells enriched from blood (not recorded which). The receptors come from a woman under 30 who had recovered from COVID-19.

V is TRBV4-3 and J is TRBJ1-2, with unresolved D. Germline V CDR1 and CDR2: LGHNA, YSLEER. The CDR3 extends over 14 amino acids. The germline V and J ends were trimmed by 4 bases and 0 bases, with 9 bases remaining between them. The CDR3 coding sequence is TGCGCCAGCAGCCCGTCCCGGGCTAACTATGGCTACACCTTC. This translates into CASSPSRANYGYTF.

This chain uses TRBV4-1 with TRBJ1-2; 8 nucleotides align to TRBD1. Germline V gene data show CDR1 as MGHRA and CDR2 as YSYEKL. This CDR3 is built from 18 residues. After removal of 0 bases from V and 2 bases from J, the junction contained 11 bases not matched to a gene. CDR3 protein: CASSQERQGALENYGYTF. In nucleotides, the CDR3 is TGCGCCAGCAGCCAAGAACGGCAGGGGGCCCTGGAAAACTATGGCTACACCTTC.

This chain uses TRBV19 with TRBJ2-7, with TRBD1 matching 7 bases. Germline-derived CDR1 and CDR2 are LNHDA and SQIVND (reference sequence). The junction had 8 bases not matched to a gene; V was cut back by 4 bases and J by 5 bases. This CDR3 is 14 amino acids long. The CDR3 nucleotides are TGTGCCAGTAGTACGACAGGGTCGTTCAACGAGCAGTACTTC. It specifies CASSTTGSFNEQYF. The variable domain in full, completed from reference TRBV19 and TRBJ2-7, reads DGGITQSPKYLFRKEGQNVTLSCEQNLNHDAMYWYRQDPGQGLRLIYYSQIVNDFQKGDIAEGYSVSREKKESFPLTVTSAQKNPTAFYLCASSTTGSFNEQYFGPGTRLTVT.

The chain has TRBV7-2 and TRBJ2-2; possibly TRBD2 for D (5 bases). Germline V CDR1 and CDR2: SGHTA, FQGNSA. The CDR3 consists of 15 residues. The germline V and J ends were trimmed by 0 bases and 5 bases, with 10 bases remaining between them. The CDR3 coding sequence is TGTGCCAGCAGCTTAGCACTGCAGCGGACCGGGGAGCTGTTTTTT. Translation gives CASSLALQRTGELFF.

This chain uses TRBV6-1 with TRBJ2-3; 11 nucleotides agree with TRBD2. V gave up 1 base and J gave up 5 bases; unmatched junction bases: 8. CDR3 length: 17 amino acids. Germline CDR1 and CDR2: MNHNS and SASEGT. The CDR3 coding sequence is TGTGCCAGCAGTGAAGGAAGACTAGCGGGATCTGGAGATACGCAGTATTTT. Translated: CASSEGRLAGSGDTQYF.

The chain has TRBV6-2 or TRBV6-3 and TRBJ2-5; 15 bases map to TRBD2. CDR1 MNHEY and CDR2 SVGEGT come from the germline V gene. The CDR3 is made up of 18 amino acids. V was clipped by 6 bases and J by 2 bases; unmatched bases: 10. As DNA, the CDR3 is TGTGCCAGCAGCCAGGGACTAGCGGGGGGTGGTCTTCAAGAGACCCAGTACTTC. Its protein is CASSQGLAGGGLQETQYF.

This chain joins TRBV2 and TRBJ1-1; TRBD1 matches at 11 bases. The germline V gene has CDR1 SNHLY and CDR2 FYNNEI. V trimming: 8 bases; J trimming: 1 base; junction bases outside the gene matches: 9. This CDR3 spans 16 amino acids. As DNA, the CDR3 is TGTGCCAGCTGGCTCGGACAGGGGGCGCGGAACACTGAAGCTTTCTTT. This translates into CASWLGQGARNTEAFF.

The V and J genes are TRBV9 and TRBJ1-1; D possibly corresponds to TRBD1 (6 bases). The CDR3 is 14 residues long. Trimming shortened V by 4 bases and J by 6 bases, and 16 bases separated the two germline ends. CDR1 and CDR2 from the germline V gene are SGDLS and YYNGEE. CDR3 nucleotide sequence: TGTGCCAGCAGCATCATCCTACAGGGTTCTGAAGCTTTCTTT. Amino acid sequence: CASSIILQGSEAFF.

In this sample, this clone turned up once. The CDR3 protein is CASSVRTSGDNEQFF. The CDR3 bases are TGTGCCAGCAGCGTAAGGACTAGCGGAGACAATGAGCAGTTCTTC. This chain uses TRBV9 with TRBJ2-1, with 10 positions matching TRBD2. The ends lost 1 base at V and 5 bases at J; junction bases unmatched: 3. The germline gives CDR1 SGDLS, CDR2 YYNGEE. The CDR3 has 15 amino acids. Drawing the rest from reference TRBV9 and TRBJ2-1, the complete variable domain is DSGVTQTPKHLITATGQRVTLRCSPRSGDLSVYWYQQSLDQGLQFLIQYYNGEERAKGNILERFSAQQFPDLHSELNLSSLELGDSALYFCASSVRTSGDNEQFFGPGTRLTVL.

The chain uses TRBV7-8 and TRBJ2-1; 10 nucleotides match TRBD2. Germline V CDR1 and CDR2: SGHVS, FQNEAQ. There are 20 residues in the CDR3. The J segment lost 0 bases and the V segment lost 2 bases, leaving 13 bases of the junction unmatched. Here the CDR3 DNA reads TGTGCCAGCAGCTTAACACGGGGTAGCGGGGGGACCGGCTCCTACAATGAGCAGTTCTTC. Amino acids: CASSLTRGSGGTGSYNEQFF.

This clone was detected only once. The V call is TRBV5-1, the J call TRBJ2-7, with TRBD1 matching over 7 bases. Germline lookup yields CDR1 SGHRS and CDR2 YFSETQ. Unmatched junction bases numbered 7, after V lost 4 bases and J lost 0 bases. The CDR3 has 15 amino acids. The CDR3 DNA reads TGCGCCAGCAGCCCTGGACAGGACCACTCCTACGAGCAGTACTTC. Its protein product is CASSPGQDHSYEQYF.

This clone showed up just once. The CDR3 nucleotides are TGTGCCAGTAGTATAACCCCAGGGAAAGGGGGCTACACCTTC. Amino acid sequence: CASSITPGKGGYTF. The chain employs TRBV19 and TRBJ1-2; a weak D match, TRBD1 (5 bases). V was clipped by 2 bases and J by 8 bases, with 15 bases between them. The CDR3 runs 14 residues. The V gene's germline CDR1 is LNHDA and CDR2 SQIVND (reference sequence). Together with reference TRBV19 and TRBJ1-2, the CDR3 gives the full variable domain: DGGITQSPKYLFRKEGQNVTLSCEQNLNHDAMYWYRQDPGQGLRLIYYSQIVNDFQKGDIAEGYSVSREKKESFPLTVTSAQKNPTAFYLCASSITPGKGGYTFGSGTRLTVV.

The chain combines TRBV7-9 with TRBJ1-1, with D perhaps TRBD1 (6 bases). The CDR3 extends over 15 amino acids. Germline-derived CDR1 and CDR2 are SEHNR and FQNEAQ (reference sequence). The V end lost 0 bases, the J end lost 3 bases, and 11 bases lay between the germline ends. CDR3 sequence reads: CASSLAGKGDTEAFF. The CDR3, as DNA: TGTGCCAGCAGCTTAGCGGGAAAGGGGGACACTGAAGCTTTCTTT.

This CDR3 reads CASSRTSILLARGGAGELFF. In DNA form, the CDR3 reads TGTGCCAGTAGTCGGACCTCGATACTTCTCGCCAGGGGTGGGGCCGGGGAGCTGTTTTTT. The genes are TRBV19 and TRBJ2-2; D possibly corresponds to TRBD1 (6 bases). Germline V gene sequence: CDR1 LNHDA, CDR2 SQIVND (reference sequence). This CDR3 contains 20 residues. Trimming took off 5 bases at V and 6 bases at J, with 31 bases between the two ends.

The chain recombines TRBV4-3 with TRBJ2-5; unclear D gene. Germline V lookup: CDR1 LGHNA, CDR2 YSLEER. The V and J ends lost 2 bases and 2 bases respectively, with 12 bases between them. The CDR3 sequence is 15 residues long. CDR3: CASSQLMRPQETQYF. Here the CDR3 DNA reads TGCGCCAGCAGCCAACTTATGCGGCCTCAAGAGACCCAGTACTTC.

The DNA of the CDR3 is TGTGCCAGCAGCCATGGACTAGCGGGAGTTGAGCAGTTCTTC. Translating gives CASSHGLAGVEQFF. The chain employs TRBV13 and TRBJ2-1; 13 bases agree with TRBD2. The CDR3 is 14 amino acids. CDR1 is PRHDT and CDR2 is FYEKMQ in the germline V gene (reference sequence). The trim removed 5 bases at V and 9 bases at J, leaving 4 bases unmatched. The whole variable domain, remainder taken from reference TRBV13 and TRBJ2-1, is AAGVIQSPRHLIKEKRETATLKCYPIPRHDTVYWYQQGPGQDPQFLISFYEKMQSDKGSIPDRFSAQQFSDYHSELNMSSLELGDSALYFCASSHGLAGVEQFFGPGTRLTVL.

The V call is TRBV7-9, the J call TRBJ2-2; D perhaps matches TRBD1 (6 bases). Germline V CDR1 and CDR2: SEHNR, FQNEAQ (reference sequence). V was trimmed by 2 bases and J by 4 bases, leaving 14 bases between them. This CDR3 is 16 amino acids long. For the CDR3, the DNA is TGTGCCAGCAGCTTAAACCAGGGGCTACGCACCGGGGAGCTGTTTTTT. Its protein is CASSLNQGLRTGELFF.